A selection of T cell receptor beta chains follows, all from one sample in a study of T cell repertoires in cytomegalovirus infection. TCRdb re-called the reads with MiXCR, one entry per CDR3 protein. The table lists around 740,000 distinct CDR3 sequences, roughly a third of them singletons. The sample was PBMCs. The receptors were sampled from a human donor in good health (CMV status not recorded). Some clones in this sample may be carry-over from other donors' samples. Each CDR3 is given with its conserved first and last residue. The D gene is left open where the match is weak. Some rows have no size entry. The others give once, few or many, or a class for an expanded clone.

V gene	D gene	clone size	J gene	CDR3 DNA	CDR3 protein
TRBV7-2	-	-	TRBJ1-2	TGTGCCAGCAGCTTAGTCTCAATCAGGGCTCTCTATGGCTACACCTTC	CASSLVSIRALYGYTF
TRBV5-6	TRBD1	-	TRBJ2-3	TGTGCCAGCCTACACCTCAAAAGAGGACAGGCATCAGATAAGCAGTATTTT	CASLHLKRGQASDKQYF
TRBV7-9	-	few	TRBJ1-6	TGTGCCAGCAGCTTCTCTGGGGTCGAGGGTTCACCCCTCCACTTT	CASSFSGVEGSPLHF
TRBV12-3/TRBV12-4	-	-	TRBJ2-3	TGTGCCAGCAGCGGGATCAGGGGATCAGATCCGTATTTT	CASSGIRGSDPYF
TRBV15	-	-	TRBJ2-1	TGTGCCACCAGCAGAGAAATCGGTGAGCAGTTCTTC	CATSREIGEQFF
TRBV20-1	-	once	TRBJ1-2	TGCAGTGCTAGAGATCCCCGGACTTATCTTTATGGCTACACCTTC	CSARDPRTYLYGYTF
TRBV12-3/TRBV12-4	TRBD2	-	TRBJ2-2	TGTGCCAGCAGCCCCGTTGCGCGGGGGGCCACCGGGGAGCTGTTTTTT	CASSPVARGATGELFF
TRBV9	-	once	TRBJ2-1	TGTGCCAGCAGCGTAGGTTGGGGCGATGAGCAGTTCTTC	CASSVGWGDEQFF
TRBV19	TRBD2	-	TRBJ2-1	TGTGCCAGTACCCTGACTAGCGGGCCATACAATGAGCAGTTCTTC	CASTLTSGPYNEQFF
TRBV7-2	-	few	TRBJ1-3	TGTGCCACCACCGTTATTGGGGGGGGCGGAAACACCATATATTTT	CATTVIGGGGNTIYF
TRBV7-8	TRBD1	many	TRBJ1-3	TGTGCCAGCAGCTTCGATAGACAGGGTGGAAACACCATATATTTT	CASSFDRQGGNTIYF
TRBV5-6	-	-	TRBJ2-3	TGTGCCAGCAGCTTGGCCGGGTTCCCAAGAAAAGATACGCAGTATTTT	CASSLAGFPRKDTQYF
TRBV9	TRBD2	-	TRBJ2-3	TGTGCCAGCAGCAGACTCGGGGGGTCTAGCACAGATACGCAGTATTTT	CASSRLGGSSTDTQYF
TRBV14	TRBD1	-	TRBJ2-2	TGTGCCAGCAGCCGGGGACAGGGATTCTCCGGGGAGCTGTTTTTT	CASSRGQGFSGELFF
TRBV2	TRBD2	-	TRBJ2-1	TGTGCCAGCAGCCCGGCCGGGACTAGCGGAGGGGGTGAGCAGTTCTTC	CASSPAGTSGGGEQFF
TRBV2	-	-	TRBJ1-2	TGTGCCAGCAGTGAAACCCACGAGAGGGGCTACACCTTC	CASSETHERGYTF
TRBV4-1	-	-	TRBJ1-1	TGCTCCAGCAGCTCCGAATACAGGGCGGGCACTGAAGCTTTCTTT	CSSSSEYRAGTEAFF
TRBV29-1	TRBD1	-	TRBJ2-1	TGCAGCGCCATCCGGACAGGGGGCCGGGATGAGCAGTTCTTC	CSAIRTGGRDEQFF
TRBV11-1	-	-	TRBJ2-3	TGTGCCAGCAGCTTAGAGTTCGGGGGAGAAACAGATACGCAGTATTTT	CASSLEFGGETDTQYF
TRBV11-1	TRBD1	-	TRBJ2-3	TGTGCCAGCAGCGCTTCGGGACAGCCCACAGATACGCAGTATTTT	CASSASGQPTDTQYF
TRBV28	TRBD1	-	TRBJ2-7	TGTGCCAGCGGGGCCCGATGGACAGGGCACCACGAGCAGTACTTC	CASGARWTGHHEQYF
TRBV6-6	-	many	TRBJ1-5	TGTGCCAGCAGTTACACAGGCGGCTATTCAGTATTGCAGCCCCAGCATTTT	CASSYTGGYSVLQPQHF
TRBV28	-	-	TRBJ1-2	TGTGCCAGCAGTGCCTCCCTAAAGTTCTACACCTTC	CASSASLKFYTF
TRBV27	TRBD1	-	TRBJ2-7	TGTGCCAGCAGCCTAGGAAGCCCCGGGACAGGGCGGGTCGAGCAGTACTTC	CASSLGSPGTGRVEQYF
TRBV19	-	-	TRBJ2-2	TGTGCCAGTAGTATGGCGACCGGGGAGCTGTTTTTT	CASSMATGELFF
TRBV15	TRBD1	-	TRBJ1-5	TGTGCCACCAGCAGAGGGGACAGGGGCGGCCGGAGCAATCAGCCCCAGCATTTT	CATSRGDRGGRSNQPQHF
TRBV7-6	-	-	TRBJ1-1	TGTGCCAGCAGCGCGTCCGGGACGGCGAACACTGAAGCTTTCTTT	CASSASGTANTEAFF
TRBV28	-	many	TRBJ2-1	TGTGCCAGCAGTTTGTCTCAAGGGAATGAGCAGTTCTTC	CASSLSQGNEQFF
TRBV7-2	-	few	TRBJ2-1	TGTGCCAGCAGCTTAGGTGGGCAGCCTTACAATGAGCAGTTCTTC	CASSLGGQPYNEQFF
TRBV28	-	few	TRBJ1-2	TGTGCCAGCAGTTCCCTCGGGTCAGAGAAAGCTAACTATGGCTACACCTTC	CASSSLGSEKANYGYTF
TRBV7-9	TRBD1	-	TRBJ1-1	TGTGCCAGCAGCTTAGAGCGGTCAGGGGGACCCACTGAAGCTTTCTTT	CASSLERSGGPTEAFF
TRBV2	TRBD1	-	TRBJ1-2	TGTGCCACCGCGGGACAGATCTATGGCTACACCTTC	CATAGQIYGYTF
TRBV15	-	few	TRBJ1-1	TGTGCCACCGGGGCAGGGGACACGAACACTGAAGCTTTCTTT	CATGAGDTNTEAFF
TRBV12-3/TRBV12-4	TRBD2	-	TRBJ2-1	TGTGCCAGCAGCCCTACCGGGACTAGCAGGAATGAGCAGTTCTTC	CASSPTGTSRNEQFF
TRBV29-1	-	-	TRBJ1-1	TGCAGCGTCCAAGAAAGCATGAACACTGAAGCTTTCTTT	CSVQESMNTEAFF
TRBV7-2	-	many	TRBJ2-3	TGTGCCAGCAGCTTCGTCCTAGTCGCAGATACGCAGTATTTT	CASSFVLVADTQYF
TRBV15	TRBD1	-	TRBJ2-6	TGTGCCACCTGCAGACCTCCGGGACAGGGTGGCAACGTCCTGACTTTC	CATCRPPGQGGNVLTF
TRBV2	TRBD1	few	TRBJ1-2	TGTGCCAGCACGGGGGACAGGGACTTCGGCGGCTACACCTTC	CASTGDRDFGGYTF
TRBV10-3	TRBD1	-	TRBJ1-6	TGTGCCATCAGTGCCGGACAGGGGGCTGAGGATTCACCCCTCCACTTT	CAISAGQGAEDSPLHF
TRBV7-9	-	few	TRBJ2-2	TGTGCCAGCAGACGTCAGGGATTTTCGAACACCGGGGAGCTGTTTTTT	CASRRQGFSNTGELFF
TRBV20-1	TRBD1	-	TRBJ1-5	TGCAGTGCTATACCTGATGGGACAGGGGATCAGCCCCAGCATTTT	CSAIPDGTGDQPQHF
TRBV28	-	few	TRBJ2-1	TGTGCCAGCAGTCGGTCGGGAGCTGACTACAATGAGCAGTTCTTC	CASSRSGADYNEQFF
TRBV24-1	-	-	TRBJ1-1	TGTGCCACCAGTGATTCCGGAGCTTACGGGACTGAAGCTTTCTTT	CATSDSGAYGTEAFF
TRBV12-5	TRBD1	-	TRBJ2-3	TGTGCTAGTGGTTTTACTCCTCTAGGGGACAGGGGAACAGATACGCAGTATTTT	CASGFTPLGDRGTDTQYF
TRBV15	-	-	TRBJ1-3	TGTGCCACCAGCAGAGATCCCCCGGGCCACTCTGGAAACACCATATATTTT	CATSRDPPGHSGNTIYF
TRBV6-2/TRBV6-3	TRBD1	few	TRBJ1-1	TGTGCCAGCAGTTACAAAACAGGGGTAGGAGACACTGAAGCTTTCTTT	CASSYKTGVGDTEAFF